This T cell receptor (beta chain) was recorded in a study of regulatory T cells in long-lasting Graves disease. General observations from the study: Newly diagnosed patients had higher TCR diversity than persistent Graves' patients did.

Time point meaning: newly diagnosed GD, antithyroid drugs for less than 3 months. Extracted PBMC RNA gave rise to the TCR library. The CDR3 totals 16 residues. The J segment lost 3 bases and the V segment lost 5 bases, leaving 6 bases of the junction unmatched. Germline CDR1 is SEHNR and CDR2 is FQNEAQ (reference sequence). HTBI primers from iRepertoire and Arm-PCR of CDR3 regions yielded the TCR beta libraries. Using its own MiXCR run on the multiplex PCR reads, TCRdb lists one record per CDR3 protein. The sample has more than 300,000 distinct CDR3 sequences; 15% to 20% are singletons. Many counts were recorded for this clonotype. Its antigen remains unidentified. The data were also submitted as part of a second study, on T cells in Graves' hyperthyroidism and ophthalmopathy.

The rearrangement joins TRBV7-9 to TRBJ2-3; 12 nucleotides line up with TRBD2. The source of this sequence is a woman between 18 and 29 years old with Graves disease. This specimen was peripheral blood mononuclear cells (PBMCs), taken at new diagnosis, from a patient treated with antithyroid drugs. The CDR3: CASSPRLAGETDTQYF. Here the CDR3 DNA reads TGTGCCAGCAGCCCACGACTAGCGGGGGAAACAGATACGCAGTATTTT.